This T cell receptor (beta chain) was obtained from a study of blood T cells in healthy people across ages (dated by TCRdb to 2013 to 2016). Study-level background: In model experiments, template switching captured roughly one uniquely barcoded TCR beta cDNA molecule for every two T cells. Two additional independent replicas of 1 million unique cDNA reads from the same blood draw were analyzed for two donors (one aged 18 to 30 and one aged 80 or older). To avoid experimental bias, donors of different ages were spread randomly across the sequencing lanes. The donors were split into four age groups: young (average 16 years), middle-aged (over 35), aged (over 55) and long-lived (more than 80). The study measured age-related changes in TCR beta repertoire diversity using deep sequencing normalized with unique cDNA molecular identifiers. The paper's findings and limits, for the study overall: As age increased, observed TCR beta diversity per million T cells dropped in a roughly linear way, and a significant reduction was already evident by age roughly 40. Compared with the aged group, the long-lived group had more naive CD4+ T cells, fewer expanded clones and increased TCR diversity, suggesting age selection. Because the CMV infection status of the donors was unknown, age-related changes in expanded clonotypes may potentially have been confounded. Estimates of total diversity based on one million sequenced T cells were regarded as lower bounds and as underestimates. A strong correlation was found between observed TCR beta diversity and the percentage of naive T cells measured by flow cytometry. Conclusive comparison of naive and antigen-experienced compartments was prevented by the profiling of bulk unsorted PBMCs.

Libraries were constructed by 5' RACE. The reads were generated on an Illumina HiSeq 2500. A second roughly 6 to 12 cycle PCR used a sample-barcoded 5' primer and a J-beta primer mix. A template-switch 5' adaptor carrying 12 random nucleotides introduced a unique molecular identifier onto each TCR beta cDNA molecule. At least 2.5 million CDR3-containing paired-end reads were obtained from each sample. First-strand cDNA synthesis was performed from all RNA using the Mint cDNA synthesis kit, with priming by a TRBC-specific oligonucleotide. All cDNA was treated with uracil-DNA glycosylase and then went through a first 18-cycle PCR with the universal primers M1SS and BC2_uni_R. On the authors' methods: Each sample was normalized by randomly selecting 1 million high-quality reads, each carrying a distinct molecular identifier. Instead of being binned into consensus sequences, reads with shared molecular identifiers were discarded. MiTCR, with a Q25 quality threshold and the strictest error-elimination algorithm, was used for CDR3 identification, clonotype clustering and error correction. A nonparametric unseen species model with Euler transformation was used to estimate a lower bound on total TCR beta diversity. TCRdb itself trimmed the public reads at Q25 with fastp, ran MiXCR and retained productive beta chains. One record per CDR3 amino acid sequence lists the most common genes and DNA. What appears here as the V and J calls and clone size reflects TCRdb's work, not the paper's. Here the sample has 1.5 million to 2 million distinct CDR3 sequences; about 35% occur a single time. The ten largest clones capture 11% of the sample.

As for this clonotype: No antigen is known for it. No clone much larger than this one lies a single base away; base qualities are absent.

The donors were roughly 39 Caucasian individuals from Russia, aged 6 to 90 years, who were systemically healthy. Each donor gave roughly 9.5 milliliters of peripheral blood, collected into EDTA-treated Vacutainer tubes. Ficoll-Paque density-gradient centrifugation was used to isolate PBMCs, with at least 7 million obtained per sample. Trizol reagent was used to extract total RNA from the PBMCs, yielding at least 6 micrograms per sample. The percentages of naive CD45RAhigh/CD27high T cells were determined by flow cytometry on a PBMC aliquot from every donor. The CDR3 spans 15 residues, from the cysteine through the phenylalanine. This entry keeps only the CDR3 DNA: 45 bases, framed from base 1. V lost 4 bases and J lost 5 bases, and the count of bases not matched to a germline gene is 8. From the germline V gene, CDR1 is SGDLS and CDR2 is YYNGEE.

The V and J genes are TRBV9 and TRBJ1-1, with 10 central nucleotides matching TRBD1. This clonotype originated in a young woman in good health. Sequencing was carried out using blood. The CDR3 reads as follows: CASSIRDRGWTEAFF. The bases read TGTGCCAGCAGCATACGGGACAGGGGTTGGACTGAAGCTTTCTTT.